The source of this T cell receptor beta chain is a study of T cell changes during pregnancy in multiple sclerosis. Profiling relied on immunoSEQ multiplex PCR, and the TCRdb table lists in-frame clones only, not all of them. The table lists about 69,000 clones, approximately 92% of them singletons. The specimen comprised peripheral blood, sampled in the third trimester of pregnancy. The TCR was taken from a female donor in good health, enrolled as a control in a pregnancy study.

CDR3 in amino acids: CSVGETSPYNEQFF. The CDR3 DNA reads as TGCAGCGTTGGAGAGACTAGTCCGTACAATGAGCAGTTCTTC. The V and J genes are TRBV29-1 and TRBJ2-1; perhaps TRBD2 as D (6 bases). CDR1 SQVTM and CDR2 ANQGSEA come from the germline V gene. V was pared by 4 bases and J by 4 bases, with 14 bases between. CDR3 length: 14 amino acids.